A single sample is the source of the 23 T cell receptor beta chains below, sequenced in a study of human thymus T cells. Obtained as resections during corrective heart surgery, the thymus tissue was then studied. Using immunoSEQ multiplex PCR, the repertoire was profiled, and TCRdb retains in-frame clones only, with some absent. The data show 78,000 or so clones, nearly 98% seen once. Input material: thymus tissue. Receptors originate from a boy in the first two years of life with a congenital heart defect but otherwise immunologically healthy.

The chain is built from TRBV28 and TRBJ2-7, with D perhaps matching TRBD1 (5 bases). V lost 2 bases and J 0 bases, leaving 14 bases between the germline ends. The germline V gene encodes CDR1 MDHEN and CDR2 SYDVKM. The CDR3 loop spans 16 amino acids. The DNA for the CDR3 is TGTGCCAGCAGTTTACCCCCCGGACAAAGCTCCTACGAGCAGTACTTC. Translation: CASSLPPGQSSYEQYF.

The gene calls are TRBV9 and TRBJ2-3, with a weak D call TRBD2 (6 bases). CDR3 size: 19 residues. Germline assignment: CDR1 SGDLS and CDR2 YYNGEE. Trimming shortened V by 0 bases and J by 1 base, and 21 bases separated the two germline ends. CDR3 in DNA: TGTGCCAGCAGCGTAGGCGATAGCGACAGATGGGGGGGCACAGATACGCAGTATTTT. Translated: CASSVGDSDRWGGTDTQYF.

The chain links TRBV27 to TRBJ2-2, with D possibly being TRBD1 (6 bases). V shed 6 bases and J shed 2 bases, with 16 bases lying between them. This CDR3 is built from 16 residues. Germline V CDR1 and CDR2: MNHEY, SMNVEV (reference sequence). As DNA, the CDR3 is TGTGCCAGCAGGGGATTACAGGGACATAACACCGGGGAGCTGTTTTTT. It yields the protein CASRGLQGHNTGELFF.

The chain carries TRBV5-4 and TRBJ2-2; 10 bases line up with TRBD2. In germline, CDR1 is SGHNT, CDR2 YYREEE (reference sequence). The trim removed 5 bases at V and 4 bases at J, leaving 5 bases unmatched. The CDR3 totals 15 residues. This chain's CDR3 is CASSPLAGVTGELFF. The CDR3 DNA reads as TGTGCCAGCAGTCCGCTAGCGGGAGTCACCGGGGAGCTGTTTTTT.

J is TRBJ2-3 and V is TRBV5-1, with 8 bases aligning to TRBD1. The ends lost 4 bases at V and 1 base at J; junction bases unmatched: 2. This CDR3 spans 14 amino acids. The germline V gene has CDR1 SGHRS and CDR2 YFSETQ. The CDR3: CASSTTGGTDTQYF. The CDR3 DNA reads TGCGCCAGCAGCACGACAGGGGGCACAGATACGCAGTATTTT.

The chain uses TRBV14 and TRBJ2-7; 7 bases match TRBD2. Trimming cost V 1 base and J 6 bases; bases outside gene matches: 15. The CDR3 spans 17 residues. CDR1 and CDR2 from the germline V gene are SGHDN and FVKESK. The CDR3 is CASSQVPLASGPLEQYF. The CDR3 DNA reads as TGTGCCAGCAGCCAAGTACCGCTGGCTAGCGGTCCCCTCGAGCAGTACTTC.

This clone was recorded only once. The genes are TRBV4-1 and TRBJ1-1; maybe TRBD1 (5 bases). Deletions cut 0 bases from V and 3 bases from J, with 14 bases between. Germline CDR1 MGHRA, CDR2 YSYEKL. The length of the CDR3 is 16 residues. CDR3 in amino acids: CASSQELEGRDTEAFF. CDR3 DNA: TGCGCCAGCAGCCAAGAATTGGAGGGGAGGGACACTGAAGCTTTCTTT.

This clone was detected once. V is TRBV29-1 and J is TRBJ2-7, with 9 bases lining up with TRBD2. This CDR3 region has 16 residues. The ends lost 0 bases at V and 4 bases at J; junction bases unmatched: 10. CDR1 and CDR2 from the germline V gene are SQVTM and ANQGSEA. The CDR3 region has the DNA TGCAGCGTTGAAGAGCTACTAGCGGGCCTACCTTACGAGCAGTACTTC. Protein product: CSVEELLAGLPYEQYF.

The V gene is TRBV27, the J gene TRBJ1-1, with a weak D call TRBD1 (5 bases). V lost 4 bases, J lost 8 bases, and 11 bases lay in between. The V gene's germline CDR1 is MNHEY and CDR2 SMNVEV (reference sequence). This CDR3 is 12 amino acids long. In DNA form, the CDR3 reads TGTGCCAGCAGTTCCAGGGACGGGGAAGCTTTCTTT. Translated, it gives CASSSRDGEAFF.

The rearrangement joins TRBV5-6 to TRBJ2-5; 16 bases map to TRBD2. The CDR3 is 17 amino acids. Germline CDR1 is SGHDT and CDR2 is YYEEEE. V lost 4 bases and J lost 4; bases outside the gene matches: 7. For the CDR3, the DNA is TGTGCCAGCAGCCCGGGGACTAGCGGGGGGGCGGGAGAGACCCAGTACTTC. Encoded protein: CASSPGTSGGAGETQYF. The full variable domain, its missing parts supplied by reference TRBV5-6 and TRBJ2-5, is DAGVTQSPTHLIKTRGQQVTLRCSPKSGHDTVSWYQQALGQGPQFIFQYYEEEERQRGNFPDRFSGHQFPNYSSELNVNALLLGDSALYLCASSPGTSGGAGETQYFGPGTRLLVL.

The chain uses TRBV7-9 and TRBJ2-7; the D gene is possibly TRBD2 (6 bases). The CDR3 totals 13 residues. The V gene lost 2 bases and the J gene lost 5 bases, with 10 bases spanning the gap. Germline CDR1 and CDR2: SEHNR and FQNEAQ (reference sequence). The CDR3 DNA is TGTGCCAGCAGCTTACGGGGGAAGGACGAGCAGTACTTC. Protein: CASSLRGKDEQYF.

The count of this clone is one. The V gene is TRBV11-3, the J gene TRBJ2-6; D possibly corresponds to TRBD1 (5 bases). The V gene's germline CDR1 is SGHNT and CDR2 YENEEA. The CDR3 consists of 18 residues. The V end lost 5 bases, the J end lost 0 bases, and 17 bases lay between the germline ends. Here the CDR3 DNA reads TGTGCCAGCAGCCCAGCAGGACAAATTCCCTCTGGGGCCAACGTCCTGACTTTC. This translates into CASSPAGQIPSGANVLTF.

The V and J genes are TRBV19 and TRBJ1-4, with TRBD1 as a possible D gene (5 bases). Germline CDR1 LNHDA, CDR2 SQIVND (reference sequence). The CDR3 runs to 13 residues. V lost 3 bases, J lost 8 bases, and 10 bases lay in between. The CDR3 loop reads CASSIGADEKLFF. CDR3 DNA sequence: TGTGCCAGTAGTATCGGGGCAGACGAAAAACTGTTTTTT.

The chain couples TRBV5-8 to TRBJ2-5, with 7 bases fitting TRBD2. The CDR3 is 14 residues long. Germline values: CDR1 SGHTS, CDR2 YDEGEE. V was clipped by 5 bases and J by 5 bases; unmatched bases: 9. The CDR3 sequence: CASRLWEGEETQYF. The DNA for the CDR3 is TGTGCCAGCAGACTGTGGGAGGGCGAGGAGACCCAGTACTTC.

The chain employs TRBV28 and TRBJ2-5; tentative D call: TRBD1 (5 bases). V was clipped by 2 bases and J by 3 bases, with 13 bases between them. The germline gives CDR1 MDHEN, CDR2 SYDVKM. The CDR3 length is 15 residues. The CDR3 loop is CASSLTDRREETQYF. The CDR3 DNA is TGTGCCAGCAGTTTAACAGACAGACGGGAAGAGACCCAGTACTTC.

CDR3 region: CASSSGLPIPNSYEQYF. The CDR3 coding sequence is TGTGCCAGCAGCTCGGGACTGCCAATCCCGAACTCCTACGAGCAGTACTTC. The chain couples TRBV7-2 to TRBJ2-7; D is perhaps TRBD2 (6 bases). CDR1 SGHTA and CDR2 FQGNSA come from the germline V gene. With 4 bases removed from V and 0 bases from J, the gap between germline ends came to 19 bases. This CDR3 spans 17 amino acids.

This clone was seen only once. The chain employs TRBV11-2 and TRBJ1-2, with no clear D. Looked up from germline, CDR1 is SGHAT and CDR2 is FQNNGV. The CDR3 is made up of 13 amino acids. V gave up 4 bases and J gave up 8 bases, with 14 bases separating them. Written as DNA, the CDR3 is TGTGCCAGCAGCTCAGTTAGTGAGGAGGGCTACACCTTC. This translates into CASSSVSEEGYTF. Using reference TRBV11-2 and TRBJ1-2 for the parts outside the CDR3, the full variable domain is EAGVAQSPRYKIIEKRQSVAFWCNPISGHATLYWYQQILGQGPKLLIQFQNNGVVDDSQLPKDRFSAERLKGVDSTLKIQPAKLEDSAVYLCASSSVSEEGYTFGSGTRLTVV.

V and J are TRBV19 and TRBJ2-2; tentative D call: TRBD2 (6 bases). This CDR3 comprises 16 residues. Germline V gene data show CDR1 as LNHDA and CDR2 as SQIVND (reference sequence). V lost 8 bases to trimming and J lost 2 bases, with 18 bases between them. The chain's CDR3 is CASRLAGGPNTGELFF. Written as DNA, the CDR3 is TGTGCCAGTCGTCTAGCCGGAGGGCCAAACACCGGGGAGCTGTTTTTT.

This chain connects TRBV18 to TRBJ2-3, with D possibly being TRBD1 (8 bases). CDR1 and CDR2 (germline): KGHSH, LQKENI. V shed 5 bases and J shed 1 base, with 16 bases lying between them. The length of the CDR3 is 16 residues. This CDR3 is CASSSREDRGTDTQYF. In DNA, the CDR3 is TGTGCCAGCTCATCCCGGGAGGACAGGGGCACAGATACGCAGTATTTT.

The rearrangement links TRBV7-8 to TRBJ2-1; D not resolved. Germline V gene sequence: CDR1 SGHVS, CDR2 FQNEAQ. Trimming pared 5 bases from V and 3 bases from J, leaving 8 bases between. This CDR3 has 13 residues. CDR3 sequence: CASSKIDYNEQFF. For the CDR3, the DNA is TGTGCCAGCAGCAAAATAGACTACAATGAGCAGTTCTTC.

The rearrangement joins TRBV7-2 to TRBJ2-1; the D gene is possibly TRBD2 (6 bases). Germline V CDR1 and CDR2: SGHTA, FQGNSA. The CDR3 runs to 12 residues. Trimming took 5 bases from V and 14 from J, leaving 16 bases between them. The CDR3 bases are TGTGCCAGCAGCCCCCCTTGGGGGGTGAAGTTCTTC. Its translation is CASSPPWGVKFF.

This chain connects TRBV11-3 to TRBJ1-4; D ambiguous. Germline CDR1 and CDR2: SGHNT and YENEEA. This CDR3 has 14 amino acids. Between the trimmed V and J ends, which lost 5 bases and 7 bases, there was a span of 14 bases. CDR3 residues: CASSPLPGPEKLFF. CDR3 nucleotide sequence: TGTGCCAGCAGCCCGCTACCCGGGCCTGAAAAACTGTTTTTT.

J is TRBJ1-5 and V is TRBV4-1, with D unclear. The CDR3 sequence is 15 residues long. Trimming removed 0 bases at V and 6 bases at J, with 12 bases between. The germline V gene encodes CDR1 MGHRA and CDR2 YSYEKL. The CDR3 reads CASSQDTSGIQPQHF. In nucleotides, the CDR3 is TGCGCCAGCAGCCAAGATACAAGCGGGATTCAGCCCCAGCATTTT.